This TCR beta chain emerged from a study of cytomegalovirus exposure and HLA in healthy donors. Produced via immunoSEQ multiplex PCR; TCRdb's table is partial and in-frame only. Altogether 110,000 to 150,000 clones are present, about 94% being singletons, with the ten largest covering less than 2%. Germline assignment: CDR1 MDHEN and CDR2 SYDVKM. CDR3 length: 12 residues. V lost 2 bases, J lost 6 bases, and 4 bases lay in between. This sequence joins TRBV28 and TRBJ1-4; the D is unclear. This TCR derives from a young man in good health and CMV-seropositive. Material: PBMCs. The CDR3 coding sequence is TGTGCCAGCAGTTTACGGGATGAAAAACTGTTTTTT. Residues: CASSLRDEKLFF.